This TCR beta chain was captured by sequencing in a study of blood T cells in healthy people across ages. Regarding the study as a whole: There was no known CMV status for donors, so expanded clonotype changes were possibly confounded. Long-lived and aged donors differed, with more naive CD4+ cells and higher diversity in the long-lived.

This clonotype occurred a few times. What it binds is not known. For the second PCR, which ran for roughly 6 to 12 cycles, a sample-barcoded 5' primer and a J-beta primer mix were used. Per sample, CDR3-containing paired-end reads numbered at least 2.5 million. TCRdb called the 5' RACE reads again in MiXCR, with one record for every CDR3 protein. Here the sample spans around 580,000 distinct CDR3 sequences, 47% being singletons. Germline V gives CDR1 MGHRA, CDR2 YSYEKL. V lost 0 bases to trimming and J lost 2 bases, with 8 bases between them. The CDR3 length is 14 residues. Material: blood. The receptor's source is a man older than 75 in good health. The V gene is TRBV4-1, the J gene TRBJ2-7; D unresolved. This CDR3 is CASSQDGRTYEQYF. CDR3 DNA sequence: TGCGCCAGCAGCCAAGATGGACGGACCTACGAGCAGTACTTC.